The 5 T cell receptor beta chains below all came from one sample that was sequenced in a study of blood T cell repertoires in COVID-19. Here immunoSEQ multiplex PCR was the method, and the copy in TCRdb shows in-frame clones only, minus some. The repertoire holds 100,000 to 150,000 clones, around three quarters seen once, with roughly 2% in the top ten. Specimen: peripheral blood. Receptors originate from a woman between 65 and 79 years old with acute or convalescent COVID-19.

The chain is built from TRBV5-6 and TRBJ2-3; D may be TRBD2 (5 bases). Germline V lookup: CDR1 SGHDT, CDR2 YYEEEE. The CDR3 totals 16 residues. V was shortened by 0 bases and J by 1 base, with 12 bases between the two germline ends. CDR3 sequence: CASSLVRGLGTDTQYF. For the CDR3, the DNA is TGTGCCAGCAGCTTGGTACGGGGTCTAGGCACAGATACGCAGTATTTT.

The CDR3 loop reads CASSYSGSPSVDFF. Written as DNA, the CDR3 is TGTGCCAGCAGTTACTCGGGCAGCCCCTCGGTGGATTTCTTT. The chain couples TRBV6-2 or TRBV6-3 to TRBJ1-1, with D hard to call. Germline lookup yields CDR1 MNHEY and CDR2 SVGEGT. Trimming left V 0 bases short and J 13 bases short, with 18 bases between. The length of the CDR3 is 14 residues.

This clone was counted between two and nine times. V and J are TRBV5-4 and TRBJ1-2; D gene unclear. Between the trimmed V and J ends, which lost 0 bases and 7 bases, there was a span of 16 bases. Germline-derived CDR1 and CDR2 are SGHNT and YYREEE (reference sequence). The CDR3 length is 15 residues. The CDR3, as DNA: TGTGCCAGCAGCTTGGTCGGTAGGGAGAAGTCTGGCTACACCTTC. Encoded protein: CASSLVGREKSGYTF.

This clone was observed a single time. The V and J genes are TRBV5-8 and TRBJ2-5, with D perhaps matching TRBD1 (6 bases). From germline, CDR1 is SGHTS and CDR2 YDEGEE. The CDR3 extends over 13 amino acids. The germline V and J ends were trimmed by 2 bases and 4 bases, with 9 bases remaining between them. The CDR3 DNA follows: TGTGCCAGCAGCTTACAGGGTCCAGAGACCCAGTACTTC. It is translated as CASSLQGPETQYF. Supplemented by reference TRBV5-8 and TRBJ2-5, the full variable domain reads EAGVTQSPTHLIKTRGQQATLRCSPISGHTSVYWYQQALGLGLQFLLWYDEGEERNRGNFPPRFSGRQFPNYSSELNVNALELEDSALYLCASSLQGPETQYFGPGTRLLVL.

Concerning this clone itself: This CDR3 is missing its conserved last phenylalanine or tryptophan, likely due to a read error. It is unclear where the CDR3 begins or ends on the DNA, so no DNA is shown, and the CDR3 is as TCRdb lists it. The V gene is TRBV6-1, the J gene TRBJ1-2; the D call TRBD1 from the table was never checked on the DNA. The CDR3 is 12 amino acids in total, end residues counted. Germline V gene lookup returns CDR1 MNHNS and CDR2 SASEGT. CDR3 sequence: CASSEAHRMEQI.